This TCR beta chain appears in the sequencing data of a study of Graves' ophthalmopathy and Graves' hyperthyroidism. Per the germline V gene, CDR1 is DFQATT and CDR2 is SNEGSKA (reference sequence). V was pared by 1 base and J by 8 bases, with 8 bases of the junction left unmatched. CDR3 size: 15 residues. General observations from the study: Classification of ophthalmopathy versus stable hyperthyroidism by a 13-signature model yielded around 90% sensitivity and around 80% specificity.

This clonotype was detected many times. Its target is unknown. Amplification of TCR beta CDR3 regions used RNA transcripts. First-round RT-PCR employed HTBI primers, with a second-round multiplex PCR after it. TCRdb used MiXCR to reprocess the multiplex PCR reads, holding one entry per CDR3 protein. The data contain tens of thousands of distinct CDR3 sequences, roughly 49% of them seen just once; the ten biggest clones take up under 30%. Included hyperthyroidism patients were aged 18 to 65 and newly diagnosed (under 2 months' duration). Other autoimmune disease, uncontrolled infection, pregnancy and lactation led to exclusion. Orbital computed tomography, thyroid ultrasound, TRAb, serum thyroxine and clinical symptoms formed the basis of diagnosis.

Sample: peripheral blood. The chain combines TRBV20-1 with TRBJ2-3, with TRBD2 matching 11 bases. The source of this sequence is an adult woman with stable Graves' hyperthyroidism. The CDR3 sequence is CSARALTSGTATQYF. CDR3 DNA sequence: TGCAGTGCTAGAGCTCTGACTAGCGGGACGGCTACGCAGTATTTT.